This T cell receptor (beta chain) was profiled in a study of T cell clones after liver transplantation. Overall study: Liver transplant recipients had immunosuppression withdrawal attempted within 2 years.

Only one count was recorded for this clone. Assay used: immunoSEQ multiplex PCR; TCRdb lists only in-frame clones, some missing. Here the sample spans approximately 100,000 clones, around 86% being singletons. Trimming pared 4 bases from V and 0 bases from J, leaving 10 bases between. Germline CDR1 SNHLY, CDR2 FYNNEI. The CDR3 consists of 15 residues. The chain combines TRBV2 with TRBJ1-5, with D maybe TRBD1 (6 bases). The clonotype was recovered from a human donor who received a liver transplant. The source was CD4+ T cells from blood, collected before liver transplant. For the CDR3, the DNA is TGTGCCAGCAGTGTTGACAGGCATAGCAATCAGCCCCAGCATTTT. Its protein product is CASSVDRHSNQPQHF. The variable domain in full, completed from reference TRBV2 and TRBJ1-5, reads EPEVTQTPSHQVTQMGQEVILRCVPISNHLYFYWYRQILGQKVEFLVSFYNNEISEKSEIFDDQFSVERPDGSNFTLKIRSTKLEDSAMYFCASSVDRHSNQPQHFGDGTRLSIL.